The next 32 T cell receptor beta chains were all read from a single sample in a study of T-cell reconstitution after alpha-beta-depleted transplantation in children. Unique molecular identifiers tagged the TCRbeta library. TCRdb used MiXCR to reprocess the PCR reads, holding one entry per CDR3 protein. The repertoire has about 300,000 distinct CDR3 sequences, 9.5% to 13% of them found once; the top ten carry less than 9%. The material sequenced was PBMCs, taken before TCRalphabeta/CD19-depleted stem cell transplant. These receptor sequences come from a boy less than two years old with acute myeloid leukemia, due to receive a stem cell transplant.

This clonotype has a count of ten or more. The chain links TRBV28 to TRBJ1-2; TRBD1 might be the D (6 bases). Looked up from germline, CDR1 is MDHEN and CDR2 is SYDVKM. This CDR3 spans 16 amino acids. V dropped 5 bases and J dropped 4 bases, with 20 bases sitting between them. CDR3 loop: CASSAPQGPYPYGYTF. The DNA for the CDR3 is TGTGCCAGCAGTGCTCCACAGGGTCCCTATCCCTATGGCTACACCTTC.

This clonotype was counted ten times or more. The chain recombines TRBV20-1 with TRBJ2-5, with 9 nucleotides matching TRBD1. V lost 5 bases, J lost 3 bases, and 4 bases stayed unmatched. CDR1 is DFQATT and CDR2 is SNEGSKA in the germline V gene (reference sequence). CDR3 length: 13 amino acids. The chain's CDR3 is CSAPRTGEETQYF. DNA of the CDR3: TGCAGTGCTCCACGGACAGGGGAAGAGACCCAGTACTTC.

This clonotype was found many times. The V call is TRBV29-1, the J call TRBJ2-2; 7 positions agree with TRBD1. CDR3 length: 13 amino acids. Germline V CDR1 and CDR2: SQVTM, ANQGSEA. V lost 5 bases, J lost 3 bases, and 3 bases stayed unmatched. The CDR3 region has the DNA TGCAGCGTTCGGGACAGTCACACCGGGGAGCTGTTTTTT. It specifies CSVRDSHTGELFF.

This clonotype showed up many times. The chain is built from TRBV19 and TRBJ2-1; perhaps TRBD2 as D (6 bases). Germline assignment: CDR1 LNHDA and CDR2 SQIVND (reference sequence). The V end was cut by 5 bases, the J end by 8 bases, with 16 bases between. This CDR3 comprises 14 residues. This CDR3 reads CASSPRTGVHEQFF. CDR3 bases: TGTGCCAGTAGTCCTCGGACGGGAGTTCATGAGCAGTTCTTC. Full variable domain (remainder filled in from reference TRBV19 and TRBJ2-1): DGGITQSPKYLFRKEGQNVTLSCEQNLNHDAMYWYRQDPGQGLRLIYYSQIVNDFQKGDIAEGYSVSREKKESFPLTVTSAQKNPTAFYLCASSPRTGVHEQFFGPGTRLTVL.

The table lists this clonotype with many counts. The DNA for the CDR3 is TGTGCCAGCAGTTTAAGCCTACACACAGATACGCAGTATTTT. Protein sequence: CASSLSLHTDTQYF. The chain links TRBV28 to TRBJ2-3, with D hard to call. CDR1 MDHEN and CDR2 SYDVKM come from the germline V gene. V lost 2 bases and J lost 2, with 8 bases in between. This CDR3 comprises 14 residues.

In its sample, this clonotype was seen many times. The chain joins TRBV29-1 to TRBJ1-4; 7 nucleotides agree with TRBD1. V shed 5 bases and J 7 bases; nucleotides not matched to a gene: 7. CDR1 and CDR2 from the germline V gene are SQVTM and ANQGSEA. This CDR3 contains 13 residues. The chain's CDR3 is CSVHLTGVEKLFF. CDR3 DNA: TGCAGCGTTCATCTAACAGGGGTTGAAAAACTGTTTTTT.

The sample holds many counts of this clonotype. The chain uses TRBV7-9 and TRBJ2-1; 13 bases fit TRBD2. With 6 bases clipped from V and 0 bases from J, the junction kept 14 bases outside the gene matches. Looked up from germline, CDR1 is SEHNR and CDR2 is FQNEAQ (reference sequence). The CDR3 length is 20 residues. The CDR3, as DNA: TGTGCCAGCAGTTTTCCGGGACTAGCGGGAACAAGTAGCTCCTACAATGAGCAGTTCTTC. Protein sequence: CASSFPGLAGTSSSYNEQFF. Variable domain in full (rest from reference TRBV7-9 and TRBJ2-1): DTGVSQNPRHKITKRGQNVTFRCDPISEHNRLYWYRQTLGQGPEFLTYFQNEAQLEKSRLLSDRFSAERPKGSFSTLEIQRTEQGDSAMYLCASSFPGLAGTSSSYNEQFFGPGTRLTVL.

This clonotype has at least ten counts. In DNA form, the CDR3 reads TGTGCCACCACTTCGGGAGACACCGGGGAGCTGTTTTTT. As protein: CATTSGDTGELFF. The rearrangement links TRBV24-1 to TRBJ2-2; a weak D match, TRBD2 (6 bases). Germline-derived CDR1 and CDR2 are KGHDR and SFDVKD. There are 13 residues in the CDR3. Trimming took off 8 bases at V and 3 bases at J, with 9 bases between the two ends.

This clonotype occurred many times. The V and J genes are TRBV7-2 and TRBJ1-4, with D tentatively TRBD1 (5 bases). The CDR3 runs to 15 residues. Germline V gene sequence: CDR1 SGHTA, CDR2 FQGNSA. With 3 bases removed from V and 8 bases from J, the gap between germline ends came to 16 bases. CDR3 protein: CASSFTGGKGEKLFF. The CDR3 region has the DNA TGTGCCAGCAGCTTCACGGGGGGAAAAGGAGAAAAACTGTTTTTT. The full variable domain, rest sourced from reference TRBV7-2 and TRBJ1-4, is GAGVSQSPSNKVTEKGKDVELRCDPISGHTALYWYRQSLGQGLEFLIYFQGNSAPDKSGLPSDRFSAERTGGSVSTLTIQRTQQEDSAVYLCASSFTGGKGEKLFFGSGTQLSVL.

This clonotype occurred a few times. The chain uses TRBV14 and TRBJ1-1; D is perhaps TRBD1 (6 bases). V lost 4 bases to trimming and J lost 2 bases, with 11 bases between them. The CDR3 has 14 amino acids. Germline V gene lookup returns CDR1 SGHDN and CDR2 FVKESK. CDR3: CASSRRQVNTEAFF. The CDR3 DNA reads TGTGCCAGCAGCCGACGACAGGTTAACACTGAAGCTTTCTTT.

This clonotype has just a few counts. This chain links TRBV29-1 with TRBJ2-7, with D perhaps matching TRBD1 (5 bases). CDR3 length equals 12 residues. In germline, CDR1 is SQVTM, CDR2 ANQGSEA. Deletions cut 6 bases from V and 2 bases from J, with 11 bases between. The CDR3 is CSVGRQPYEQYF. The CDR3 region has the DNA TGCAGCGTCGGACGACAGCCCTACGAGCAGTACTTC.

Only one count was recorded for this clonotype. The chain combines TRBV6-2 or TRBV6-3 with TRBJ1-5; tentatively, D is TRBD1 (5 bases). Germline CDR1 and CDR2: MNHEY and SVGEGT. With 2 bases removed from V and 5 bases from J, the gap between germline ends came to 10 bases. The CDR3 length is 14 residues. In DNA, the CDR3 is TGTGCCAGCAGTTACGGGTTGGGGGATCAGCCCCAGCATTTT. This encodes CASSYGLGDQPQHF.

This clonotype was recorded many times. The gene calls are TRBV20-1 and TRBJ2-3; TRBD2 agrees at 8 bases. The J segment lost 6 bases and the V segment lost 6 bases, leaving 8 bases of the junction unmatched. This CDR3 has 13 amino acids. Looked up from germline, CDR1 is DFQATT and CDR2 is SNEGSKA (reference sequence). The CDR3 sequence: CSAPTSARDTQYF. In nucleotides, the CDR3 is TGCAGTGCCCCGACTAGCGCCAGGGATACGCAGTATTTT.

The table lists this clonotype with many counts. This chain uses TRBV6-1 with TRBJ2-7, with D hard to call. Germline-derived CDR1 and CDR2 are MNHNS and SASEGT. Trimming left V 3 bases short and J 7 bases short, with 10 bases between. The CDR3 covers 12 residues. CDR3: CASSEALGEQYF. The CDR3 DNA is TGTGCCAGCAGTGAGGCCCTGGGAGAGCAGTACTTC.

V and J are TRBV25-1 and TRBJ2-5, with D possibly matching TRBD1 (5 bases). Trimming pared 1 base from V and 4 bases from J, leaving 16 bases between. The CDR3 is made up of 16 amino acids. CDR1 MGHDK and CDR2 SYGVNS come from the germline V gene. This chain's CDR3 is CASSEWKTAYLETQYF. CDR3 coding DNA: TGTGCCAGCAGTGAATGGAAGACAGCTTACCTAGAGACCCAGTACTTC.

Worth noting for this clonotype: This may stem from a read error, because a much larger clone lies one nucleotide away. The chain carries TRBV7-9 and TRBJ2-4; possibly TRBD1 for D (6 bases). This CDR3 contains 15 residues. From germline, CDR1 is SEHNR and CDR2 FQNEAQ (reference sequence). CDR3 DNA sequence: TGTGCCAGCAGCTTATCAAACAGGGAAGAAAACATTCCGTACTTC. Translation: CASSLSNREENIPYF.

The sample holds many counts of this clonotype. This chain joins TRBV7-9 and TRBJ2-1; D possibly corresponds to TRBD2 (7 bases). CDR1 and CDR2 from the germline V gene are SEHNR and FQNEAQ (reference sequence). This CDR3 region has 16 residues. V lost 1 base, J lost 4 bases, and 14 bases lay in between. This CDR3 is CASSLGGGAQYNEQFF. The CDR3 DNA reads as TGTGCCAGCAGCTTAGGTGGGGGGGCCCAATACAATGAGCAGTTCTTC.

This clonotype has only a few counts. The chain employs TRBV5-1 and TRBJ2-1; 13 nucleotides agree with TRBD2. From germline, CDR1 is SGHRS and CDR2 YFSETQ. The length of the CDR3 is 17 residues. The V gene end was trimmed by 3 bases and the J gene end by 0 bases; junction bases not matched to a gene: 3. The CDR3 protein is CASSSGTSGDSYNEQFF. The CDR3 DNA reads TGCGCCAGCAGCTCTGGGACTAGCGGGGACTCCTACAATGAGCAGTTCTTC.

This clonotype was recorded at least ten times. The V and J genes are TRBV20-1 and TRBJ1-4; D unclear. This CDR3 spans 17 amino acids. CDR1 and CDR2 (germline): DFQATT, SNEGSKA (reference sequence). V lost 6 bases to trimming and J lost 0 bases, with 20 bases between them. CDR3 DNA sequence: TGCAGTGCCGTAGTCCCGGAGAGAATTGCAACTAATGAAAAACTGTTTTTT. This gives the protein CSAVVPERIATNEKLFF.

The V gene is TRBV18, the J gene TRBJ2-7; TRBD2 might be the D (5 bases). The CDR3 is 16 residues long. V lost 6 bases to trimming and J lost 3 bases, with 21 bases between them. Germline V lookup: CDR1 KGHSH, CDR2 LQKENI. In DNA form, the CDR3 reads TGTGCCAGCTCCCTTTCAGGAGGCGCCGCTATCTACGAGCAGTACTTC. The encoded protein is CASSLSGGAAIYEQYF.

There are many counts of this clonotype. The CDR3 sequence is CASSQEGYGNTEAFF. CDR3 nucleotides: TGCGCCAGCAGCCAAGAAGGTTACGGAAACACTGAAGCTTTCTTT. J is TRBJ1-1 and V is TRBV4-3; the D is unclear. V lost 0 bases to trimming and J lost 2 bases, with 10 bases between them. This CDR3 is built from 15 residues. Germline V gene data show CDR1 as LGHNA and CDR2 as YSLEER.

This clonotype has a single count. Lacking the conserved final phenylalanine or tryptophan, this CDR3 likely reflects a read error. The rearrangement links TRBV7-8 to TRBJ1-2; 12 bases fit TRBD1. Germline V lookup: CDR1 SGHVS, CDR2 FQNEAQ. After removal of 2 bases from V and 8 bases from J, the junction contained 3 bases not matched to a gene. The CDR3 is 14 residues long. The CDR3 here is CASSLTGTGGGYTS. The CDR3 DNA sequence: TGTGCCAGCAGCTTAACCGGGACAGGGGGCGGCTACACCTCC.

This clonotype has at least ten counts. The chain combines TRBV6-5 with TRBJ1-5, with D possibly TRBD1 on 6 matching bases. Germline assignment: CDR1 MNHEY and CDR2 SVGAGI. Trimming removed 2 bases at V and 7 bases at J, with 9 bases between. The CDR3 consists of 13 residues. The CDR3 protein is CASSYDRSQPQHF. In nucleotides, the CDR3 is TGTGCCAGCAGTTACGACAGGTCGCAGCCCCAGCATTTT.

This clonotype was seen repeatedly, ten times or more. The rearrangement joins TRBV29-1 to TRBJ1-1; TRBD1 aligns across 8 bases. The CDR3 length is 13 residues. Losses at the gene ends were 4 bases for V and 3 bases for J; bases not matched to a gene: 4. Germline V lookup: CDR1 SQVTM, CDR2 ANQGSEA. The CDR3 DNA reads TGCAGCGTTGCTTCGACAGGGGACACTGAAGCTTTCTTT. It encodes CSVASTGDTEAFF. The full variable domain, completed using reference TRBV29-1 and TRBJ1-1, is SAVISQKPSRDICQRGTSLTIQCQVDSQVTMMFWYRQQPGQSLTLIATANQGSEATYESGFVIDKFPISRPNLTFSTLTVSNMSPEDSSIYLCSVASTGDTEAFFGQGTRLTVV.

Comment on this clonotype: This may be a read error: a much more frequent sequence differs by one nucleotide. The chain uses TRBV5-1 and TRBJ2-3; TRBD2 matches at 16 bases. The CDR3 extends over 18 amino acids. Germline V gene sequence: CDR1 SGHRS, CDR2 YFSETQ. In DNA form, the CDR3 reads TGCGCCAGCAGCCGGGGACTAGCGGGAGGGATCGGCACAGATACGCAGTCTTTT. Encoded protein: CASSRGLAGGIGTDTQSF.

This clonotype was seen a handful of times. The rearrangement joins TRBV16 to TRBJ1-5; D not resolved. The germline CDR1 and CDR2 sequences are KGHSY and FQNENV. Trimming took 2 bases from V and 0 from J, leaving 8 bases between them. This CDR3 contains 15 residues. The CDR3 is CASSQAEVSNQPQHF. The CDR3 DNA sequence: TGTGCCAGCAGCCAAGCCGAGGTTAGCAATCAGCCCCAGCATTTT.

This clonotype was counted only a few times. The chain uses TRBV24-1 and TRBJ2-5; a possible D gene is TRBD2 (5 bases). The CDR3 totals 16 residues. CDR1 and CDR2 (germline): KGHDR, SFDVKD. Trimming cost V 0 bases and J 0 bases, with 10 bases left between them. The CDR3 coding sequence is TGTGCCACCAGTGATTTGGGAGGTAACAACCAAGAGACCCAGTACTTC. This codes for CATSDLGGNNQETQYF.

V gene TRBV5-1 combines with J gene TRBJ2-7; D is undetermined. Germline V gene lookup returns CDR1 SGHRS and CDR2 YFSETQ. Trimming took 0 bases from V and 2 from J, leaving 15 bases between them. This CDR3 contains 16 residues. The CDR3: CASSLGAPPRTYEQYF. In DNA form, the CDR3 reads TGCGCCAGCAGCTTGGGGGCCCCCCCCCGGACCTACGAGCAGTACTTC.

In this sample, this clonotype turned up many times. This rearrangement joins TRBV7-6 to TRBJ2-2; 7 positions match TRBD2. The CDR3 has 16 residues. The germline V gene has CDR1 SGHVS and CDR2 FNYEAQ. V was pared by 0 bases and J by 2 bases, with 3 bases of the junction left unmatched. The CDR3 reads CASSLAPSGNTGELFF. The DNA of the CDR3 is TGTGCCAGCAGCTTAGCCCCTAGCGGAAACACCGGGGAGCTGTTTTTT.

This clonotype was observed at least ten times. This chain links TRBV12-3 or TRBV12-4 with TRBJ2-7; D is uncertain. V was pared by 5 bases and J by 4 bases, with 12 bases between. CDR3 length: 13 amino acids. CDR3 sequence (DNA): TGTGCCAGCAGTCCGGCCCTAGGGTACGAGCAGTACTTC. Protein product: CASSPALGYEQYF.

This clonotype was recorded many times. V and J are TRBV29-1 and TRBJ2-7, with 7 bases fitting TRBD1. Germline CDR1 is SQVTM and CDR2 is ANQGSEA. The length of the CDR3 is 13 residues. Losses at the gene ends were 1 base for V and 6 bases for J; bases not matched to a gene: 6. CDR3 coding DNA: TGCAGCGTTGAAGGGGGGTGGACAGGCGAGCAGTACTTC. Encoded protein: CSVEGGWTGEQYF.

The rearrangement uses TRBV10-3 and TRBJ1-6; D not resolved. The CDR3 is 14 residues long. Germline values: CDR1 ENHRY, CDR2 SYGVKD. The germline V and J ends were trimmed by 4 bases and 13 bases, with 17 bases remaining between them. The DNA for the CDR3 is TGTGCCATCAGTGTAGAGCCCGTGCTTTTTCCCCTCCACTTT. It is translated as CAISVEPVLFPLHF.